This T cell receptor (beta chain) was retrieved from a study of shared clonotypes between healthy human individuals. In germline, CDR1 is SGHKS, CDR2 YYEKEE (reference sequence). The V end was cut by 3 bases, the J end by 3 bases, with 10 bases between. The CDR3 runs 14 residues. This clone was counted only a few times. TCRdb keeps only in-frame clones here, not all; method: immunoSEQ multiplex PCR. The sample shows approximately 1,000,000 clones, roughly 74% of them seen only once. This receptor was identified in a man aged 18 to 30 in good health. Some clones in this sample may be carry-over from other donors' samples. This chain uses TRBV5-5 with TRBJ2-1; D perhaps matches TRBD1 (5 bases). Material: memory CD4+ T cells from PBMCs. As for subset: CD45RA-negative fraction. For the CDR3, the DNA is TGTGCCAGCAGCTCGGCAGGGTTCTACAATGAGCAGTTCTTC. It specifies CASSSAGFYNEQFF.